A single sample is the source of the 8 T cell receptor beta chains below, sequenced in a study of T-cell memory formation after mild COVID-19 (dated by TCRdb to the early 2020s). To prepare the library, 5' RACE was applied. These reads were obtained on an Illumina NovaSeq 6000. The raw public data were reprocessed by TCRdb itself: fastp quality trimming at Q25, MiXCR clonotype calling, in-frame beta chains only. Every CDR3 protein is listed once, alongside the most common genes and DNA of its rows. Within this sample are 470,000 or so distinct CDR3 sequences, with approximately 18% of them counted one time only. The top ten constitute roughly 12% of the sample. The sequencing sample was made of PBMCs or a T cell subset sorted from them (not recorded which). These receptors originate from an adult woman who had mild COVID-19 (a few samples of this study predate the infection). The sample titles of this study are shuffled in the database, so cell type and time point are left out; the donor was told from shared clones.

This clonotype was counted only a few times. This chain joins TRBV19 and TRBJ1-6; 7 nucleotides match TRBD1. The CDR3 loop spans 16 amino acids. Germline V lookup: CDR1 LNHDA, CDR2 SQIVND (reference sequence). Unmatched junction bases numbered 11, after V lost 6 bases and J lost 6 bases. The CDR3, as DNA: TGTGCCAGTAGAGAGACAGGGTTCGGGCTTAATTCACCCCTCCACTTT. Translation gives CASRETGFGLNSPLHF.

The chain employs TRBV7-8 and TRBJ2-7, with D maybe TRBD2 (5 bases). The V end lost 4 bases, the J end lost 2 bases, and 18 bases lay between the germline ends. The CDR3 extends over 16 amino acids. CDR1 SGHVS and CDR2 FQNEAQ come from the germline V gene. CDR3 loop: CASSSSRVPATYEQYF. CDR3 DNA: TGTGCCAGCAGCTCCTCGAGGGTCCCAGCCACCTACGAGCAGTACTTC.

This clonotype was counted between two and nine times. V usage is TRBV20-1 and J usage is TRBJ2-3; 12 bases agree with TRBD2. Trimming cost V 6 bases and J 4 bases; bases outside gene matches: 2. The V gene's germline CDR1 is DFQATT and CDR2 SNEGSKA (reference sequence). CDR3 size: 13 residues. The CDR3 protein is CSATSGRSDTQYF. The DNA of the CDR3 is TGCAGTGCCACTAGCGGGAGGTCAGATACGCAGTATTTT.

This clonotype was seen once. The chain employs TRBV20-1 and TRBJ2-1, with D tentatively TRBD1 (5 bases). This CDR3 has 14 amino acids. V was pared by 6 bases and J by 2 bases, with 14 bases between. CDR1 DFQATT and CDR2 SNEGSKA come from the germline V gene (reference sequence). In DNA, the CDR3 is TGCAGTGCCCGAGACAGCCTGACCTACAATGAGCAGTTCTTC. Its translation is CSARDSLTYNEQFF.

This clonotype was recorded a few times. The chain employs TRBV7-9 and TRBJ2-4; D may match TRBD1 or TRBD2 (5 bases each). Deletions cut 4 bases from V and 3 bases from J, with 19 bases between. CDR3 length: 17 amino acids. Germline-derived CDR1 and CDR2 are SEHNR and FQNEAQ (reference sequence). The CDR3 sequence is CASSSASKVGGKNIQYF. The DNA for the CDR3 is TGTGCCAGCAGCTCAGCGTCAAAGGTTGGGGGCAAAAACATTCAGTACTTC. Combining the CDR3 with reference TRBV7-9 and TRBJ2-4 gives the whole variable domain DTGVSQNPRHKITKRGQNVTFRCDPISEHNRLYWYRQTLGQGPEFLTYFQNEAQLEKSRLLSDRFSAERPKGSFSTLEIQRTEQGDSAMYLCASSSASKVGGKNIQYFGAGTRLSVL.

This chain uses TRBV18 with TRBJ1-2, with unresolved D. Looked up from germline, CDR1 is KGHSH and CDR2 is LQKENI. With 4 bases removed from V and 2 bases from J, the gap between germline ends came to 14 bases. The CDR3 extends over 15 amino acids. CDR3 loop: CASSREPEANYGYTF. CDR3 sequence (DNA): TGTGCCAGCTCACGTGAGCCAGAGGCGAACTATGGCTACACCTTC.

This sequence joins TRBV7-2 and TRBJ1-5; 9 bases agree with TRBD1. The V segment lost 1 base and the J segment 4 bases; nucleotides outside the gene matches: 2. Germline values: CDR1 SGHTA, CDR2 FQGNSA. The CDR3 totals 15 residues. In nucleotides, the CDR3 is TGTGCCAGCAGCTTAGGGGACAGGGAGAATCAGCCCCAGCATTTT. This encodes CASSLGDRENQPQHF.

This clonotype occurred many times. The J gene is TRBJ2-5, the V gene TRBV5-1; 8 positions match TRBD2. Germline-derived CDR1 and CDR2 are SGHRS and YFSETQ. The CDR3 extends over 15 amino acids. Trimming removed 1 base from V and 2 bases from J; junction bases left unmatched: 4. Written as DNA, the CDR3 is TGCGCCAGCAGCTTGACTAGCGGACGACAAGAGACCCAGTACTTC. This gives the protein CASSLTSGRQETQYF.